The T cell receptor beta chain under discussion was sequenced for a study of blood T cell repertoires in COVID-19. Looking at the study overall: Material from acute and convalescent COVID-19 was sourced from the United States, Italy and Spain. Sources were T cells, B-cell-depleted T cells, or PBMCs; the material itself was cDNA or gDNA.

CDR1 is LNHDA and CDR2 is SQIVND in the germline V gene (reference sequence). This CDR3 region has 14 residues. The V gene end was trimmed by 7 bases and the J gene end by 9 bases; junction bases not matched to a gene: 14. As processed by the authors: Estimated nucleated cell counts came from reference gene primer amplification. TCRdb's table, derived via immunoSEQ multiplex PCR, lists solely in-frame clones and lacks some. V and J calls and clone size are copied from that table; D and trimming were computed from the DNA. The sample consists of 150,000 to 200,000 clones, about 88% of them appearing once.

The sequenced sample consisted of peripheral blood. The source is a young man with acute or convalescent COVID-19. The chain joins TRBV19 to TRBJ1-2, with 7 bases aligning to TRBD1. The CDR3: CASTDRDLRHSYTF. CDR3 in DNA: TGTGCCAGTACAGACAGGGATCTCCGTCATAGCTACACCTTC. Drawing the rest from reference TRBV19 and TRBJ1-2, the complete variable domain is DGGITQSPKYLFRKEGQNVTLSCEQNLNHDAMYWYRQDPGQGLRLIYYSQIVNDFQKGDIAEGYSVSREKKESFPLTVTSAQKNPTAFYLCASTDRDLRHSYTFGSGTRLTVV.